This T cell receptor (beta chain) was captured in a study of identical twins (dated by TCRdb to 2016 to 2018). General notes on the study: To test whether fetal clonotypes persist, this study deep-sequenced TCR alpha and beta repertoires from monozygotic twins, from unrelated adults of various ages, and from cord blood. To rule out contamination, replicate twin experiments were performed at different times with different library preparation protocols.

The library was produced with 5' RACE. This sample was sequenced with an Illumina HiSeq 2000. A universal primer binding site was added through template switching, and the final cDNA carried a unique molecular identifier so that TCR cDNA molecules could be counted accurately. First-strand cDNA for TCR alpha and beta chains was synthesized from specific primers in the conserved constant-segment region. Each cDNA library was double barcoded, with a SMART-Mk sample barcode plus Illumina barcodes, to control for contamination. Two successive PCR steps introduced TruSeq adapter sequences along with Illumina sample barcodes. The Illumina HiSeq platform was used with custom primers to sequence TCR alpha and beta cDNA libraries. As for the authors' bioinformatics: Raw reads were processed with MiGEC to extract unique molecular identifiers, and MiXCR was used to determine CDR3 positions. For each individual, recombination models were inferred using an EM algorithm with the repgenHMM and IGoR tools. Shared clonotype analysis was performed with the tcR package in R, normalizing sharing by the product of cloneset sizes. To study raw recombination free of thymic and clonal selection effects, out-of-frame nonproductive sequences were analyzed. TCRdb applied fastp at Q25 and MiXCR to the public reads, then kept only in-frame beta chains. One record per CDR3 amino acid sequence lists the most common genes and DNA. It is TCRdb's table, rather than the study itself, that gives the V and J calls and clone size. Within this sample are around 1.7 million distinct CDR3 sequences, with around 33% of them counted one time only. The top ten clones comprise 0.25% to 0.3% of the sample.

V and J are trimmed by 6 bases and 4 bases, and the gene matches miss 7 bases of the junction. According to the germline V gene, CDR1 reads LGHNA and CDR2 reads YNFKEQ. Its CDR3 holds 15 amino acids, cysteine through phenylalanine. This entry keeps only the CDR3 DNA: 45 bases, framed from base 1. Every donor in the study was a healthy Caucasian. This clonotype turned up a few times. Its cognate antigen has yet to be identified. No per-base quality is available; no much larger clone lies one base away. Results and caveats for the whole study, not just this receptor: Invariant T cells such as MAIT and iNKT could partly confound zero-insertion analyses, although diverse VJ usage argued against such confounding for most clonotypes. In monozygotic twins, recombination models systematically underestimated out-of-frame TCR alpha sharing, but the models matched the sharing seen between unrelated individuals. Because the same donors could not be followed over many years, the conclusions depended on cross-sectional statistical analysis. Compared with coincidental sharing between unrelated individuals, out-of-frame TCR alpha sequences shared between twins showed an excess of sequences with low generation probability. Abundant cord blood beta clonotypes had fewer insertions, young adult naive repertoires showed a similar but weaker trend, and memory repertoires showed no such trend. Excess twin sharing in beta out-of-frame sequences was weaker because fewer shared sequences lowered the signal-to-noise ratio.

In this chain, TRBV4-2 is recombined with TRBJ2-5; 11 nucleotides in the junction match TRBD2. Material for sequencing was cord blood. This clonotype was obtained from a newborn girl in good health. This receptor has the CDR3 CASSQIAGGGETQYF. The DNA sequence reads TGTGCCAGCAGTCAGATAGCGGGAGGGGGAGAGACCCAGTACTTC.